The rows below give T cell receptor beta chains drawn from one sample of a study of blood T cell repertoires in COVID-19. Produced via immunoSEQ multiplex PCR; TCRdb's table is partial and in-frame only. This sample has 100,000 to 150,000 clones, with 80% to 90% found just once. Sequencing input: peripheral blood. The receptors were sampled from a man aged 65-85 years with active or convalescent COVID-19. CDR3s include the opening cysteine and the closing phenylalanine or tryptophan. Fields, in order: J gene, clone size, V gene, D gene, CDR3 protein, CDR3 DNA. The D gene is left open where the match is weak. Some rows have no size entry. The others give once, few or many, or a class for an expanded clone.

TRBJ2-7	NA	TRBV13	TRBD2	CASSSGLAGGPYEQYF	TGTGCCAGCAGCTCAGGACTAGCGGGAGGTCCATACGAGCAGTACTTC
TRBJ2-1	NA	TRBV7-9	TRBD2	CASSPSLAGGGNEQFF	TGTGCCAGCAGCCCATCCCTAGCGGGAGGGGGCAATGAGCAGTTCTTC
TRBJ1-2	NA	TRBV11-2	NA	CASSPNRQHYGYTF	TGTGCCAGCAGCCCCAATCGACAGCACTATGGCTACACCTTC
TRBJ2-1	few	TRBV7-2	TRBD2	CASSAPGLAGGNEQFF	TGTGCCAGCAGCGCACCGGGACTAGCGGGAGGCAATGAGCAGTTCTTC
TRBJ2-7	NA	TRBV9	NA	CASSVGGSSSYEQYF	TGTGCCAGCAGCGTAGGAGGTTCAAGCTCCTACGAGCAGTACTTC
TRBJ2-1	NA	TRBV24-1	NA	CATSDLAPTAHNEQFF	TGTGCCACCAGTGACCTAGCGCCCACCGCTCACAATGAGCAGTTCTTC
TRBJ1-1	NA	TRBV20-1	NA	CSARNLNRAFF	TGCAGTGCTAGAAATCTTAATAGAGCTTTCTTT
TRBJ1-5	NA	TRBV28	TRBD1	CASSLSRGPGNQPQHF	TGTGCCAGCAGTTTATCCAGGGGGCCGGGCAATCAGCCCCAGCATTTT
TRBJ2-5	NA	TRBV6-5	TRBD1	CASSKQGVGTQYF	TGTGCCAGCAGTAAACAGGGGGTGGGGACCCAGTACTTC
TRBJ1-5	NA	TRBV19	NA	CASSIAGNGRQPQHF	TGTGCCAGTAGTATAGCAGGAAATGGTAGACAGCCCCAGCATTTT
TRBJ2-7	NA	TRBV27	NA	CASSSLTQGEQYF	TGTGCCAGCAGTTCACTAACTCAGGGCGAGCAGTACTTC
TRBJ1-1	NA	TRBV7-3	NA	CASSLSANTEAFF	TGTGCCAGCAGCTTAAGCGCGAACACTGAAGCTTTCTTT
TRBJ1-1	NA	TRBV5-4	TRBD1	CASSSPKGADTEAFF	TGTGCCAGCAGCTCGCCCAAGGGGGCGGACACTGAAGCTTTCTTT
TRBJ1-1	NA	TRBV28	NA	CASSSNWAIAGEAFF	TGTGCCAGCAGTTCAAATTGGGCGATAGCGGGTGAAGCTTTCTTT
TRBJ2-2	NA	TRBV14	NA	CASSQVGGNTGELFF	TGTGCCAGCAGCCAAGTAGGGGGGAACACCGGGGAGCTGTTTTTT
TRBJ1-1	NA	TRBV19	TRBD1	CASTLGTGGTEAFF	TGTGCCAGTACCCTCGGGACAGGGGGAACTGAAGCTTTCTTT
TRBJ1-4	NA	TRBV12-3/TRBV12-4	NA	CASSLTGEKLFF	TGTGCCAGCAGTTTGACGGGTGAAAAACTGTTTTTT
TRBJ2-1	NA	TRBV7-2	NA	CASSLGLNEQFF	TGTGCCAGCAGCTTAGGACTCAATGAGCAGTTCTTC
TRBJ1-2	NA	TRBV10-3	TRBD1	CAISDPTPGGNGYTF	TGTGCCATCAGTGATCCGACGCCAGGGGGGAATGGCTACACCTTC
TRBJ2-1	once	TRBV12-3/TRBV12-4	NA	CASSPGSPRPFF	TGTGCCAGCAGTCCTGGGAGTCCACGACCGTTCTTC
TRBJ1-1	NA	TRBV19	NA	CASKAIGQGNGEAFF	TGTGCCAGTAAGGCCATAGGGCAGGGGAATGGTGAAGCTTTCTTT
TRBJ1-2	NA	TRBV6-5	NA	CASSYTRQTWAYGYTF	TGTGCCAGCAGTTACACGCGACAGACTTGGGCCTATGGCTACACCTTC
TRBJ2-4	NA	TRBV7-2	NA	CASSSVAVLSKNIQYF	TGTGCCAGCAGCTCCGTAGCGGTCCTATCCAAAAACATTCAGTACTTC
TRBJ1-1	NA	TRBV29-1	NA	CSAPDSSNTEAFF	TGCAGCGCCCCGGACAGCTCGAACACTGAAGCTTTCTTT
TRBJ2-1	once	TRBV5-8	NA	CASSLFRGAYNEQFF	TGTGCCAGCAGCTTGTTCCGGGGAGCCTACAATGAGCAGTTCTTC
TRBJ2-6	NA	TRBV3-1/TRBV3-2	NA	CASSQAYLTDSGANVLTF	TGTGCCAGCAGCCAAGCCTACCTAACAGATAGTGGGGCCAACGTCCTGACTTTC
TRBJ1-2	NA	TRBV24-1	NA	CATSDSDDYGYTF	TGTGCCACCAGTGATTCAGATGACTATGGCTACACCTTC
TRBJ1-5	NA	TRBV28	NA	CASSPGEVPALSNQPQHF	TGTGCCAGCAGTCCGGGTGAGGTTCCTGCCCTTAGCAATCAGCCCCAGCATTTT
TRBJ2-3	NA	TRBV7-9	TRBD2	CASSLVLAGGDTQYF	TGTGCCAGCAGCTTAGTACTAGCGGGAGGGGATACGCAGTATTTT
TRBJ2-5	NA	TRBV6-6	TRBD2	CASSYASGSQETQYF	TGTGCCAGCAGTTACGCTAGCGGGTCCCAAGAGACCCAGTACTTC
TRBJ2-7	NA	TRBV7-2	NA	CASSLASGVTYEQYF	TGTGCCAGCAGCTTAGCTAGCGGAGTGACCTACGAGCAGTACTTC
TRBJ2-7	NA	TRBV6-6	NA	CATQRNSYEQYF	TGTGCCACCCAGAGGAATTCCTACGAGCAGTACTTC
TRBJ2-3	NA	TRBV28	NA	CASSLEQGTDTQYF	TGTGCCAGCAGTTTGGAGCAGGGTACAGATACGCAGTATTTT
TRBJ2-1	NA	TRBV9	NA	CASSVGASAGNEQFF	TGTGCCAGCAGCGTAGGGGCTAGCGCAGGCAATGAGCAGTTCTTC
TRBJ2-3	once	TRBV5-1	TRBD2	CASRGGLAGADTQYF	TGCGCCAGCAGAGGGGGACTAGCGGGAGCGGATACGCAGTATTTT
TRBJ2-6	NA	TRBV28	TRBD1	CASSSDRFTSGANVLTF	TGTGCCAGCAGTTCGGACAGGTTTACTTCTGGGGCCAACGTCCTGACTTTC
TRBJ2-1	NA	TRBV29-1	TRBD2	CSVEVGLVSSYNEQFF	TGCAGCGTTGAAGTGGGACTAGTGAGCTCCTACAATGAGCAGTTCTTC